The 15 T cell receptor beta chains given below trace back to one sample, sequenced in a study of blood T cell repertoires in COVID-19 (dated by TCRdb to between 2020 and 2021). Receptor libraries were prepared by the immunoSEQ multiplex PCR assay. Imported from immuneACCESS, the table was reduced by TCRdb to in-frame sequences with V and J called. These copies leave out some clones; in studies compared against another copy, an unresolved V gene accounts for under half, and the cause of the remainder is not known. In this sample the table shows roughly 120,000 clones, around 85% of which occur a single time. The top ten clonotypes cover about 6.1% of the sample. Sequencing was carried out using peripheral blood. Receptors originate from an older woman with COVID-19, enrolled during active disease.

The chain combines TRBV27 with TRBJ1-5; D is unclear. V lost 6 bases, J lost 7 bases, and 13 bases lay in between. Per germline, CDR1 MNHEY and CDR2 SMNVEV (reference sequence). CDR3 length: 13 amino acids. CDR3 sequence: CASSLGVRQPQHF. DNA of the CDR3: TGTGCCAGCAGCCTCGGGGTGCGGCAGCCCCAGCATTTT.

In regard to this clone: At one end, the junction sequence differs from germline, possibly due to a read error. The gene calls are TRBV6-5 and TRBJ1-6, with D unresolved. The CDR3 contains 12 residues. Germline V gene lookup returns CDR1 MNHEY and CDR2 SVGAGI. CDR3 region: CASSPDSNPLTF. The CDR3 nucleotides are TGTGCCAGCAGTCCGGACTCCAACCCCCTTACATTT.

DNA for the CDR3: TGTGCCAGCTCTCTGCCCGGGGAGGAAGGCTACACCTTC. This codes for CASSLPGEEGYTF. V usage is TRBV18 and J usage is TRBJ1-2, with no clear D. This CDR3 is 13 amino acids long. Germline V gene lookup returns CDR1 KGHSH and CDR2 LQKENI. Trimming left V 6 bases short and J 8 bases short, with 16 bases between.

This chain links TRBV4-2 with TRBJ2-5; TRBD2 matches 7 bases. This CDR3 is 17 amino acids long. V trimming: 4 bases; J trimming: 4 bases; junction bases outside the gene matches: 15. Germline V gene data show CDR1 as LGHNA and CDR2 as YNFKEQ. The CDR3 spells CASSPKVQRGGGETQYF. In DNA form, the CDR3 reads TGTGCCAGCAGCCCCAAGGTACAGCGGGGAGGCGGAGAGACCCAGTACTTC.

The V call is TRBV7-8, the J call TRBJ1-1; D possibly corresponds to TRBD1 (5 bases). The germline V gene encodes CDR1 SGHVS and CDR2 FQNEAQ. The V and J ends lost 6 bases and 6 bases respectively, with 17 bases between them. CDR3 length: 14 residues. The CDR3 DNA sequence: TGTGCCAGCAGGCGGAGGGGAATTGGATCTGAAGCTTTCTTT. It is translated as CASRRRGIGSEAFF.

This clone was observed a single time. The J gene is TRBJ1-2, the V gene TRBV3-1 (or the pseudogene TRBV3-2); 9 nucleotides agree with TRBD1. The CDR3 loop spans 17 amino acids. Germline V gene sequence: CDR1 LGHDT, CDR2 YNNKEL (reference sequence). Trimming at V came to 3 bases and at J to 1 base, leaving 9 bases not matched to a gene. CDR3 amino acids: CASSHPGQGGLNYGYTF. Here the CDR3 DNA reads TGTGCCAGCAGCCACCCGGGACAGGGTGGACTTAACTATGGCTACACCTTC.

The table lists this clone with a few counts. V is TRBV19 and J is TRBJ1-1; D is possibly TRBD1 (5 bases). The V gene lost 3 bases and the J gene lost 2 bases, with 13 bases spanning the gap. The CDR3 has 15 residues. CDR1 is LNHDA, CDR2 SQIVND, per germline (reference sequence). This CDR3 reads CASSILEQGNTEAFF. The CDR3 DNA reads TGTGCCAGTAGTATCCTGGAGCAGGGAAACACTGAAGCTTTCTTT.

The CDR3 loop reads CASSPQGAEAFF. The CDR3, as DNA: TGTGCCAGCAGCCCACAGGGCGCGGAAGCTTTCTTT. The chain has TRBV11-1 and TRBJ1-1; weak D call: TRBD1 (6 bases). There are 12 residues in the CDR3. With 5 bases removed from V and 8 bases from J, the gap between germline ends came to 12 bases. Germline V lookup: CDR1 SGHAT, CDR2 FQDESV (reference sequence).

The chain uses TRBV9 and TRBJ1-5; 10 bases line up with TRBD1. This CDR3 is built from 16 residues. CDR1 and CDR2 from the germline V gene are SGDLS and YYNGEE. V dropped 3 bases and J dropped 6; count of bases not matched to a gene: 9. Here the CDR3 reads CASSAGVGQGRQPQHF. Here the CDR3 DNA reads TGTGCCAGCAGCGCCGGAGTGGGACAGGGGCGTCAGCCCCAGCATTTT.

This sequence joins TRBV5-5 and TRBJ1-2; D perhaps matches TRBD1 (6 bases). V was cut by 3 bases and J by 6 bases, with 9 bases left in between. The CDR3 is 12 amino acids. The germline V gene has CDR1 SGHKS and CDR2 YYEKEE (reference sequence). CDR3: CASSWGQDGYTF. The CDR3 DNA reads TGTGCCAGCAGCTGGGGACAAGATGGCTACACCTTC. Together with reference TRBV5-5 and TRBJ1-2, the CDR3 gives the full variable domain: DAGVTQSPTHLIKTRGQQVTLRCSPISGHKSVSWYQQVLGQGPQFIFQYYEKEERGRGNFPDRFSARQFPNYSSELNVNALLLGDSALYLCASSWGQDGYTFGSGTRLTVV.

V is TRBV7-3 and J is TRBJ1-2; D is perhaps TRBD1 (6 bases). Germline-derived CDR1 and CDR2 are SGHTA and FQGTGA. Trimming removed 4 bases at V and 8 bases at J, with 23 bases between. This CDR3 contains 16 residues. The CDR3 DNA is TGTGCCAGCAGCTCCTCCCCCCTCTTAGGGGGTTACGGCTACACCTTC. This gives the protein CASSSSPLLGGYGYTF.

This clone turned up a few times. This chain connects TRBV11-2 to TRBJ1-2; possibly TRBD1 for D (6 bases). This CDR3 region has 12 residues. The ends were cut back, 4 bases at V and 8 bases at J, with 11 bases in the middle. Germline CDR1 reads SGHAT; CDR2 reads FQNNGV. CDR3 amino acids: CASSSTGRGYTF. In nucleotides, the CDR3 is TGTGCCAGCAGCTCGACAGGCAGGGGCTACACCTTC.

A few counts support this clone. The chain recombines TRBV19 with TRBJ2-7; 7 positions agree with TRBD2. Trimming at V came to 5 bases and at J to 1 base, leaving 8 bases not matched to a gene. Germline values: CDR1 LNHDA, CDR2 SQIVND (reference sequence). CDR3 length: 15 amino acids. CDR3 nucleotide sequence: TGTGCCAGTAGTCACGGGGGGACGAGTTCCTACGAGCAGTACTTC. As protein: CASSHGGTSSYEQYF.

This clone was observed a handful of times. This chain joins TRBV4-3 and TRBJ1-4; D is possibly TRBD1 (6 bases). The germline CDR1 and CDR2 sequences are LGHNA and YSLEER. The V and J ends lost 0 bases and 7 bases respectively, with 15 bases between them. There are 16 residues in the CDR3. Here the CDR3 reads CASSQDWAGVGEKLFF. The CDR3 bases are TGCGCCAGCAGCCAAGATTGGGCAGGGGTGGGTGAAAAACTGTTTTTT.

V is TRBV11-2 and J is TRBJ1-2, with TRBD1 matching over 10 bases. With V trimmed by 5 bases and J by 6 bases, 9 bases remained unmatched. Germline V lookup: CDR1 SGHAT, CDR2 FQNNGV. This CDR3 contains 15 residues. The CDR3 reads CASSTRQGAPDGYTF. The CDR3 region has the DNA TGTGCCAGCAGCACGAGACAGGGGGCGCCTGATGGCTACACCTTC.